This TCR beta chain was found in a study of blood T cell repertoires in COVID-19. Study in general: PBMCs, B-cell-depleted T cells, or T cells were the source of the cDNA or gDNA that made up the material.

Method: immunoSEQ multiplex PCR; TCRdb's copy keeps in-frame clones and lacks some. There are 170,000 or so clones in the sample; 87% occur only once, and about 0.96% lies in the top ten. CDR1 MNHEY and CDR2 SVGAGI come from the germline V gene. V lost 2 bases and J lost 6; bases outside the gene matches: 9. The CDR3 spans 15 residues. The J gene is TRBJ1-2, the V gene TRBV6-5, with 7 nucleotides matching TRBD1. The TCR was taken from a woman younger than 35 who had recovered from COVID-19. The specimen was peripheral blood. CDR3 bases: TGTGCCAGCAGTTACGGGCCGACAGGGATGGATGGCTACACCTTC. Its translation: CASSYGPTGMDGYTF.